The present TCR beta chain was sequenced within a study of blood T cell repertoires in COVID-19. Study summary: PBMCs, B-cell-depleted T cells, or T cells were the source of the cDNA or gDNA that made up the material.

This clone was observed once. How the authors handled the data: Amplification of reference gene primers was used by the study to estimate nucleated cell counts. TCRdb's table, derived via immunoSEQ multiplex PCR, lists solely in-frame clones and lacks some. The V and J calls and clone size come from that table; D and trimming were worked out from the DNA. The sample lists 70,000 or so clones; approximately 88% were seen once. With V trimmed by 3 bases and J by 9 bases, 7 bases remained unmatched. Germline loops: CDR1 MDHEN, CDR2 SYDVKM. There are 14 residues in the CDR3. This sequence originates from an elderly man with active or convalescent COVID-19. The sequencing sample was made of peripheral blood. J is TRBJ2-1 and V is TRBV28; TRBD2 matches 8 bases. CDR3 nucleotide sequence: TGTGCCAGCAGTTTGATGGGCGGGGGGCTTGAGCAGTTCTTC. Its translation: CASSLMGGGLEQFF.